The 14 T cell receptor beta chains in this list originate from one sample, sequenced in a study of identical twins. TCRdb reanalysed the 5' RACE reads using MiXCR and keeps one entry per CDR3 protein. The sample holds around 690,000 distinct CDR3 sequences, approximately 22% seen once. In addition, the sample was reused for a study of T cells expressing NK-cell markers.

Sequenced input: PBMCs. Receptors originate from a young woman in good health.

J is TRBJ2-1 and V is TRBV20-1; TRBD2 aligns across 7 bases. Germline CDR1 DFQATT, CDR2 SNEGSKA (reference sequence). The trim removed 0 bases at V and 9 bases at J, leaving 14 bases unmatched. The CDR3 covers 16 residues. CDR3 nucleotide sequence: TGCAGTGCTAGAGATCCTTTGGCGGGAGAGGGGAGTGAGCAGTTCTTC. This codes for CSARDPLAGEGSEQFF.

The chain couples TRBV5-6 to TRBJ1-4; D is uncertain. The germline V gene has CDR1 SGHDT and CDR2 YYEEEE. The germline V and J ends were trimmed by 3 bases and 8 bases, with 14 bases remaining between them. The CDR3 runs 14 residues. CDR3: CASSYRRVGEKLFF. CDR3 nucleotide sequence: TGTGCCAGCAGCTACAGACGGGTAGGCGAAAAACTGTTTTTT. Complete variable domain (other parts from reference TRBV5-6 and TRBJ1-4): DAGVTQSPTHLIKTRGQQVTLRCSPKSGHDTVSWYQQALGQGPQFIFQYYEEEERQRGNFPDRFSGHQFPNYSSELNVNALLLGDSALYLCASSYRRVGEKLFFGSGTQLSVL.

Ten or more counts support this clonotype. This chain joins TRBV10-3 and TRBJ1-2; the D gene is possibly TRBD1 (5 bases). The germline V gene has CDR1 ENHRY and CDR2 SYGVKD. The CDR3 is 11 residues long. The germline V and J ends were trimmed by 10 bases and 8 bases, with 14 bases remaining between them. For the CDR3, the DNA is TGTGCCACGCAAGCAGGGTACGGCTACACCTTC. Amino acids: CATQAGYGYTF.

In this sample, this clonotype turned up many times. V gene TRBV20-1 combines with J gene TRBJ1-4; the D is unclear. Germline V CDR1 and CDR2: DFQATT, SNEGSKA (reference sequence). V lost 0 bases and J lost 0, with 8 bases in between. This CDR3 is 15 amino acids long. CDR3 amino acids: CSARDLGTTNEKLFF. In nucleotides, the CDR3 is TGCAGTGCTAGAGATTTAGGGACAACTAATGAAAAACTGTTTTTT.

This clonotype appeared once. The V call is TRBV6-4, the J call TRBJ2-5; 9 nucleotides match TRBD2. The CDR3 is 15 amino acids. Germline CDR1 reads MRHNA; CDR2 reads SNTAGT. V shed 4 bases, J shed 5 bases, and the junction held 8 bases outside the gene matches. This CDR3 reads CASSVSGLATETQYF. The DNA of the CDR3 is TGTGCCAGCAGTGTTTCCGGACTAGCGACGGAGACCCAGTACTTC.

This clonotype was observed a handful of times. This chain connects TRBV10-1 to TRBJ2-3; D gene unclear. CDR1 WNHNN and CDR2 SYGVQD come from the germline V gene (reference sequence). CDR3 length: 15 residues. V was trimmed by 4 bases and J by 4 bases, leaving 15 bases between them. The DNA for the CDR3 is TGCGCCAGCAGTGGAGGACCAGTATTCGCAGATACGCAGTATTTT. This codes for CASSGGPVFADTQYF.

This clonotype came up a few times. The genes are TRBV5-1 and TRBJ2-1; 11 bases agree with TRBD2. The CDR3 is 15 amino acids. With 5 bases clipped from V and 0 bases from J, the junction kept 1 base outside the gene matches. In germline, CDR1 is SGHRS, CDR2 YFSETQ. This CDR3 is CASRTSGVSYNEQFF. The CDR3 DNA is TGCGCCAGCAGGACTAGCGGGGTCTCCTACAATGAGCAGTTCTTC.

This rearrangement joins TRBV5-1 to TRBJ2-3; D might be TRBD1 or TRBD2, each matching 6 bases. The CDR3 has 15 amino acids. Trimming removed 1 base from V and 2 bases from J, with 11 bases in between. From germline, CDR1 is SGHRS and CDR2 YFSETQ. The CDR3 coding sequence is TGCGCCAGCAGCTTGAGGGGGGCCGCCACAGATACGCAGTATTTT. Its translation is CASSLRGAATDTQYF.

This chain uses TRBV12-3 or TRBV12-4 with TRBJ2-6; maybe TRBD2 (6 bases). Deletions cut 7 bases from V and 4 bases from J, with 17 bases between. This CDR3 has 16 amino acids. This chain's CDR3 is CASTLTGGAGANVLTF. DNA for the CDR3: TGTGCCAGCACCCTTACCGGAGGGGCCGGGGCCAACGTCCTGACTTTC.

The chain carries TRBV29-1 and TRBJ2-1; D is unresolved. CDR3 length: 16 residues. The germline V gene has CDR1 SQVTM and CDR2 ANQGSEA. V lost 3 bases and J 3 bases, leaving 18 bases between the germline ends. The CDR3 loop reads CSVEGSRWSDYNEQFF. Here the CDR3 DNA reads TGCAGCGTTGAGGGGTCACGTTGGTCAGACTACAATGAGCAGTTCTTC.

The chain recombines TRBV7-8 with TRBJ2-5; D unresolved. The germline gives CDR1 SGHVS, CDR2 FQNEAQ. This CDR3 comprises 15 residues. Trimming left V 4 bases short and J 4 bases short, with 16 bases between. In nucleotides, the CDR3 is TGTGCCAGCAGCTCGACGTTCCCTTTAAGAGAGACCCAGTACTTC. This translates into CASSSTFPLRETQYF.

V usage is TRBV14 and J usage is TRBJ2-4; D remains unclear. This CDR3 contains 10 residues. V lost 6 bases to trimming and J lost 8 bases, with 5 bases between them. In germline, CDR1 is SGHDN, CDR2 FVKESK. The CDR3 DNA follows: TGTGCCAGCAGGGAGTACATTCAGTACTTC. Translating it yields CASREYIQYF. Supplemented by reference TRBV14 and TRBJ2-4, the full variable domain reads EAGVTQFPSHSVIEKGQTVTLRCDPISGHDNLYWYRRVMGKEIKFLLHFVKESKQDESGMPNNRFLAERTGGTYSTLKVQPAELEDSGVYFCASREYIQYFGAGTRLSVL.

CDR3 in amino acids: CASSPLAARDTQYF. CDR3 DNA sequence: TGCGCCAGCAGCCCCCTGGCGGCTAGAGATACGCAGTATTTT. V usage is TRBV5-1 and J usage is TRBJ2-3; D unresolved. From germline, CDR1 is SGHRS and CDR2 YFSETQ. The CDR3 consists of 14 residues. V lost 4 bases and J lost 5, with 14 bases in between.

CDR3 residues: CASSPNPGGTGELFF. The CDR3 DNA is TGTGCCAGCAGCCCCAACCCAGGGGGCACCGGGGAGCTGTTTTTT. This chain joins TRBV5-5 and TRBJ2-2; TRBD1 matches at 7 bases. V lost 4 bases, J lost 4 bases, and 7 bases stayed unmatched. CDR1 and CDR2 (germline): SGHKS, YYEKEE (reference sequence). CDR3 length equals 15 residues.